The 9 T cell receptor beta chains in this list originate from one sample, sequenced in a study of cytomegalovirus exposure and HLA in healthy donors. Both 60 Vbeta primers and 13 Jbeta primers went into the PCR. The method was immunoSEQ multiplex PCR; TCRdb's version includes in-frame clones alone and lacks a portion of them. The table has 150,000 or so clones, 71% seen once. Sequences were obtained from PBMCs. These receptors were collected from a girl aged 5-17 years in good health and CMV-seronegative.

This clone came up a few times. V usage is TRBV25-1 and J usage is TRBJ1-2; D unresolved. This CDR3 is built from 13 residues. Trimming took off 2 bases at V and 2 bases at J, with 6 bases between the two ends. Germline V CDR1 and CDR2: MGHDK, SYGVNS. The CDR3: CASSETENYGYTF. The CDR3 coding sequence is TGTGCCAGCAGTGAAACAGAGAACTATGGCTACACCTTC.

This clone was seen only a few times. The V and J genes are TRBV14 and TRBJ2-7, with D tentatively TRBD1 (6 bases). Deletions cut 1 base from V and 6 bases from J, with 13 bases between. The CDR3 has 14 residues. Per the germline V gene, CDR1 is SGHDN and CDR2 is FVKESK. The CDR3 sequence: CASSQVTGFGEQYF. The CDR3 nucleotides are TGTGCCAGCAGCCAAGTTACAGGGTTCGGCGAGCAGTACTTC.

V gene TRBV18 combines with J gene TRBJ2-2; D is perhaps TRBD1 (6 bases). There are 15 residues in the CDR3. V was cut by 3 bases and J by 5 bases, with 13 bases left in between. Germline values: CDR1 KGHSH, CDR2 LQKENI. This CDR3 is CASSPGAGATGELFF. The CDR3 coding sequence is TGTGCCAGCTCACCCGGGGCAGGGGCGACCGGGGAGCTGTTTTTT.

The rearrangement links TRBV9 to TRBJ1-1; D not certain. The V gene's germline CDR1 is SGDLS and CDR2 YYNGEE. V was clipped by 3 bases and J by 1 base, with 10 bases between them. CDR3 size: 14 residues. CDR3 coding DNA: TGTGCCAGCAGCGGAGCGGGTGGGAACACTGAAGCTTTCTTT. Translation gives CASSGAGGNTEAFF.

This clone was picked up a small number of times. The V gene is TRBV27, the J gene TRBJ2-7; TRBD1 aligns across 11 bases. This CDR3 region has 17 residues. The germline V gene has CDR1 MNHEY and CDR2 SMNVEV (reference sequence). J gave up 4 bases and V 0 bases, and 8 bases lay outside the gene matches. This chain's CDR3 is CASSLSTGTGGVYEQYF. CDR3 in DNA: TGTGCCAGCAGTTTATCGACCGGGACAGGGGGAGTTTACGAGCAGTACTTC.

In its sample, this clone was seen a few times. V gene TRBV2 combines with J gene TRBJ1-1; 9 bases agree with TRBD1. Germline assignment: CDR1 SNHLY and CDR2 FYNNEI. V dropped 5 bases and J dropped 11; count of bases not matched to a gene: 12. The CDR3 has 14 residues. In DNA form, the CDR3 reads TGTGCCAGCAGTTCGGGACAGGGTCGTGTCCATGCTTTCTTT. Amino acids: CASSSGQGRVHAFF.

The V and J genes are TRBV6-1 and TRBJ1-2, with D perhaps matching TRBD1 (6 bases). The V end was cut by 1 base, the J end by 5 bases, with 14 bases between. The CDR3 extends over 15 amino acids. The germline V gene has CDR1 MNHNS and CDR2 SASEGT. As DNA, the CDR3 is TGTGCCAGCAGTGAAGGCCCAGGGGTAGGGTATGGCTACACCTTC. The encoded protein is CASSEGPGVGYGYTF.

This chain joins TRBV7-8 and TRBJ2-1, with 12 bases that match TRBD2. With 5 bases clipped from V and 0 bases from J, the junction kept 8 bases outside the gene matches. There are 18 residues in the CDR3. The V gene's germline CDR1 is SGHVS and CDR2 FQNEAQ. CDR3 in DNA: TGTGCCAGCAGCCCGACTAGCGGGGGACCCAGCTCCTACAATGAGCAGTTCTTC. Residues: CASSPTSGGPSSYNEQFF.

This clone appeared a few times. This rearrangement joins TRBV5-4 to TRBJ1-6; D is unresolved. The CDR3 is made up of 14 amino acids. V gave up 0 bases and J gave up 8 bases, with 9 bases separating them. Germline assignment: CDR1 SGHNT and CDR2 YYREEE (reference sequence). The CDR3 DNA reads TGTGCCAGCAGCTTGGGAGGAACGGATTCACCCCTCCACTTT. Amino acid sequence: CASSLGGTDSPLHF.